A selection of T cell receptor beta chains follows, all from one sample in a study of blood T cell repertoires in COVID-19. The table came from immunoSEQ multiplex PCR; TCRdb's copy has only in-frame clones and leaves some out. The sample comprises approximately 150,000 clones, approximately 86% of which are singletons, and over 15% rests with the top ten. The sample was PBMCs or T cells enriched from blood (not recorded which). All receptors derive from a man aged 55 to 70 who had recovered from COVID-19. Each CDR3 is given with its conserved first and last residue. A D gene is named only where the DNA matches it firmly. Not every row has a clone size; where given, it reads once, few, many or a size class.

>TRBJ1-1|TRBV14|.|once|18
TGTGCCAGCAGCGGAAAGTTCCGAGGGGGAATCATGAACACTGAAGCTTTCTTT
CASSGKFRGGIMNTEAFF
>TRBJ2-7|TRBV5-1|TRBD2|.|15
TGCGCCAGCAGCTTCGAAAGCGGGAGGAATTACGAGCAGTACTTC
CASSFESGRNYEQYF
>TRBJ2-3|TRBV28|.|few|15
TGTGCATCAATCCAGGGGCAGTCTAGCACAGATACGCAGTATTTT
CASIQGQSSTDTQYF
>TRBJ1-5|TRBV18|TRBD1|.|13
TGTGCCAGCGCGACAGGGATAGATCAGCCCCAGCATTTT
CASATGIDQPQHF
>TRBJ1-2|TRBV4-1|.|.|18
TGCGCCAGCAGCCAATATTACCGACAGGTGGGAGCAAACTATGGCTACACCTTC
CASSQYYRQVGANYGYTF
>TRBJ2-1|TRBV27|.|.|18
TGTGCCAGCAGTTTATCTGGAGCGCCCGATAGCTCCTACAATGAGCAGTTCTTC
CASSLSGAPDSSYNEQFF
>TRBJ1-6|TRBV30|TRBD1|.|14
TGTGCCTGGAGGTACAGGGGGAGTAATTCACCCCTCCACTTT
CAWRYRGSNSPLHF
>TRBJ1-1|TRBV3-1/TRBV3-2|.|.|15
TGTGCCAGCAGCCAGGGCATCTATTCGAACACTGAAGCTTTCTTT
CASSQGIYSNTEAFF
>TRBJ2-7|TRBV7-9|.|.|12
TGTGCCAGCAGCTTAGGGCAGTACGAGCAGTACTTC
CASSLGQYEQYF
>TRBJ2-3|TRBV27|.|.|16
TGTGCCAGCAGCCCCGTCACGGGACTTCCCACAGATACGCAGTATTTT
CASSPVTGLPTDTQYF
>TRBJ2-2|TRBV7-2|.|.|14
TGTGCCAGCAGCGCCGCAATGGGGGGCGGGGAGCTGTTTTTT
CASSAAMGGGELFF
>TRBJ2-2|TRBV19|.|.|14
TGTGCCAGTAAACACAGGGCGAACACCGGGGAGCTGTTTTTT
CASKHRANTGELFF
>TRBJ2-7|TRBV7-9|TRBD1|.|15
TGTGCCAGCAGCTTAGCTTTGGGACAGGACTACGAGCAGTACTTC
CASSLALGQDYEQYF
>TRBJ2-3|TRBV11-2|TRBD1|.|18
TGTGCCAGCAGCTTTCGGGGACAGGGAGCCTATAGCACAGATACGCAGTATTTT
CASSFRGQGAYSTDTQYF
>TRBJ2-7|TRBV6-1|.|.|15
TGTGCCAGCAGTGACGGGCCAGGGGGACTCTACGAGCAGTACTTC
CASSDGPGGLYEQYF
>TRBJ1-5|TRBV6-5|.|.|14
TGTGCCAGCACCCCTCGGGGTACCAATCAGCCCCAGCATTTT
CASTPRGTNQPQHF
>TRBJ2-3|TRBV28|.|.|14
TGTGCCAGCAGAGGGCCGGGGGGCCCAGATACGCAGTATTTT
CASRGPGGPDTQYF
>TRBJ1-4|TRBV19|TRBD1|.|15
TGTGCCAGTAGGAGGGACAGCCATAAGAATGAAAAACTGTTTTTT
CASRRDSHKNEKLFF
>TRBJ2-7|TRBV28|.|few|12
TGTGCCAGCAGCCGTGAGGGACTTAAGCAGTACTTC
CASSREGLKQYF
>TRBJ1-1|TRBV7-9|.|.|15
TGTGCCAGCAGCTTAGCGGCCACCTCGAACACTGAAGCTTTCTTT
CASSLAATSNTEAFF
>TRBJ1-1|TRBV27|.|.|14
TGTGCCAGCAGTTTATCGGTTGGTCAGTCTGAAGCTTTCTTT
CASSLSVGQSEAFF
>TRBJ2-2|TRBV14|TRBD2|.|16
TGTGCCAGCAGCCGCGGGGGGGGCGCGAACACCGGGGAGCTGTTTTTT
CASSRGGGANTGELFF
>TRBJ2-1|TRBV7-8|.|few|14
TGTGCCAGCAGCTTAGTAGGGGTAAACAATGAGCAGTTCTTC
CASSLVGVNNEQFF
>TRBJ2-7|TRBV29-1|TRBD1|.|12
TGCAGCGGGGGGACAGGGGACGGCGAGCAGTACTTC
CSGGTGDGEQYF
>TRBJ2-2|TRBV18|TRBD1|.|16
TGTGCCAGCTCACCTTTATCGGACAGGACGGCCGGGGAGCTGTTTTTT
CASSPLSDRTAGELFF
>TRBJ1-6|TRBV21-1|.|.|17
TGTGCCAGCAGCCCGGACCTACGACACAGGTCTAATTCACCCCTCCACTTT
CASSPDLRHRSNSPLHF
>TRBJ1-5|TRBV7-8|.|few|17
TGTGCCAGCAGCCCTAGCCCCACAGGGAATAGCAATCAGCCCCAGCATTTT
CASSPSPTGNSNQPQHF